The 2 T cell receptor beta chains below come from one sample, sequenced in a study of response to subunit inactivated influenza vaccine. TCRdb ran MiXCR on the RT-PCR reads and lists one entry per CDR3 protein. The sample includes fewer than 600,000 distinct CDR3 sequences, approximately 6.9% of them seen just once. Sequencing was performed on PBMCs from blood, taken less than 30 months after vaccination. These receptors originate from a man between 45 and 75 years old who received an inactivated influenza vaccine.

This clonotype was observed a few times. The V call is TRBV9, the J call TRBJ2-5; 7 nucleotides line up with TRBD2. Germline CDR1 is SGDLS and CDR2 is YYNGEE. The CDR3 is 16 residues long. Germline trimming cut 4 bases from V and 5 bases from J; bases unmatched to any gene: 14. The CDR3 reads CASSSRGGRAVETQYF. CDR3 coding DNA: TGTGCCAGCAGCTCTCGTGGGGGGAGGGCCGTGGAGACCCAGTACTTC.

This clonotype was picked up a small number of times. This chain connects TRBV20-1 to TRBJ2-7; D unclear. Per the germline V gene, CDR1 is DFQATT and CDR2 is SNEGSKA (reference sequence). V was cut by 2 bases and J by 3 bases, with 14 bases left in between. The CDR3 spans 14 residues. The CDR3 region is CSARPDLSVYEQYF. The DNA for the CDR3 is TGCAGTGCTAGACCGGATCTCTCGGTCTACGAGCAGTACTTC.